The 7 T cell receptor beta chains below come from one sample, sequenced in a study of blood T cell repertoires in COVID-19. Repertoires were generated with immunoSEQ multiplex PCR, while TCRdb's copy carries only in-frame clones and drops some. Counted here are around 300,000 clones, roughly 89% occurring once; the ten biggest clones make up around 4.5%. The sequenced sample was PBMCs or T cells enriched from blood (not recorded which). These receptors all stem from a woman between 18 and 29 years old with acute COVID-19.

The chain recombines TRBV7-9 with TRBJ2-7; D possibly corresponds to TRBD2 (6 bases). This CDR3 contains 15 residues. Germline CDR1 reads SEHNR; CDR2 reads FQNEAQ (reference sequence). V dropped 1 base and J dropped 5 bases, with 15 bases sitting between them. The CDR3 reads CASSLGGDGRHEQYF. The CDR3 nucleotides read TGTGCCAGCAGCTTAGGGGGGGACGGCCGCCACGAGCAGTACTTC. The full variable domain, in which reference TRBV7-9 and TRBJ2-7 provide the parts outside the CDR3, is DTGVSQNPRHKITKRGQNVTFRCDPISEHNRLYWYRQTLGQGPEFLTYFQNEAQLEKSRLLSDRFSAERPKGSFSTLEIQRTEQGDSAMYLCASSLGGDGRHEQYFGPGTRLTVT.

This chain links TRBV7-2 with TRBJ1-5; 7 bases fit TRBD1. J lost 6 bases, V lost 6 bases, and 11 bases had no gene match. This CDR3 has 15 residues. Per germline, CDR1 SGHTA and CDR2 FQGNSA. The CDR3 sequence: CASRLTGDSSQPQHF. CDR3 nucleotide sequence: TGTGCCAGCAGACTTACAGGGGACTCTAGTCAGCCCCAGCATTTT.

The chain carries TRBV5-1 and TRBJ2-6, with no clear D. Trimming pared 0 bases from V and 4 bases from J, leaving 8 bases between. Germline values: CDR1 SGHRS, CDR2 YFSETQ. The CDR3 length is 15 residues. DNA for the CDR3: TGCGCCAGCAGCTTGGGGGCGTGGGGGGCCAACGTCCTGACTTTC. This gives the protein CASSLGAWGANVLTF.

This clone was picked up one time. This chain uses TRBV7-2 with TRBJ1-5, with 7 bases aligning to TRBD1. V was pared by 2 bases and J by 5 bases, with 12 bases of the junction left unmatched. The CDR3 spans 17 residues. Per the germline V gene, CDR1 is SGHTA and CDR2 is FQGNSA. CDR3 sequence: CASSLSVQQGIDQPQHF. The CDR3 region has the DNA TGTGCCAGCAGCTTAAGCGTGCAACAGGGGATAGATCAGCCCCAGCATTTT. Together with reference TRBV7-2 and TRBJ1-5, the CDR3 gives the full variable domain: GAGVSQSPSNKVTEKGKDVELRCDPISGHTALYWYRQSLGQGLEFLIYFQGNSAPDKSGLPSDRFSAERTGGSVSTLTIQRTQQEDSAVYLCASSLSVQQGIDQPQHFGDGTRLSIL.

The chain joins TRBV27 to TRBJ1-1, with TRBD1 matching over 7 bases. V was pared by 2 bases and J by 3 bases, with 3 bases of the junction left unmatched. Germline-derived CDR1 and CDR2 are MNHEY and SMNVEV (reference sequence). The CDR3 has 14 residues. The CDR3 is CASSLRGRYTEAFF. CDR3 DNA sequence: TGTGCCAGCAGTTTAAGGGGGCGATACACTGAAGCTTTCTTT.

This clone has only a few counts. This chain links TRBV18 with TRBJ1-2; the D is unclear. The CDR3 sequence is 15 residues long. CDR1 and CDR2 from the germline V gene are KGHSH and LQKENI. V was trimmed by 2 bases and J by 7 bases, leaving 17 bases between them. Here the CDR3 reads CASSPITGEGVGYTF. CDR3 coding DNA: TGTGCCAGCTCACCAATTACGGGAGAAGGAGTTGGCTACACCTTC.

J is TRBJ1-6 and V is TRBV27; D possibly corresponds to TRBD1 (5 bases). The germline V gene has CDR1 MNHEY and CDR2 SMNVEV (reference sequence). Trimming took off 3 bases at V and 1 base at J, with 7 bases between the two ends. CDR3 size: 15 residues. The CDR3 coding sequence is TGTGCCAGCAGTTTTGGGGGGTCCTATAATTCACCCCTCCACTTT. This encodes CASSFGGSYNSPLHF.